Listed below are T cell receptor beta chains from one sample, sequenced in a study of T-cell memory formation after mild COVID-19. TCRdb re-analysed the 5' RACE reads in MiXCR, keeping a single row per CDR3 protein. There are 250,000 to 350,000 distinct CDR3 sequences in the sample; 16% occur only once, and 20% to 25% lies in the top ten. The sequencing input was PBMCs or a T cell subset sorted from them (not recorded which). The receptor set was obtained from a man aged 18 to 30 who had mild COVID-19 (a few samples of this study predate the infection). Cell type and time point are not known. CDR3s include the opening cysteine and the closing phenylalanine or tryptophan. The D gene is left open where the match is weak.

j_call d_call v_call cdr3_aa
TRBJ2-2 . TRBV3-1 CASSQDRVHTGELFF
TRBJ1-1 . TRBV12-3/TRBV12-4 CASSLPPNTEAFF
TRBJ1-2 . TRBV11-2 CASSDSLNYGYTF
TRBJ1-2 TRBD1 TRBV5-1 CASSLEGARGYTF
TRBJ2-7 . TRBV6-5 CASSTAGEYIIEQYF
TRBJ2-1 TRBD2 TRBV6-2/TRBV6-3 CASSSLGLAGANEQFF
TRBJ2-3 TRBD2 TRBV5-1 CASTGGRGDTQYF
TRBJ2-3 TRBD2 TRBV29-1 CSAALAGWADTQYF
TRBJ2-1 . TRBV12-3/TRBV12-4 CASSLSGLGRNEQFF
TRBJ1-1 . TRBV5-1 CASSLGSSGNTEAFF
TRBJ2-5 TRBD1 TRBV27 CASSPYRQGIETQYF
TRBJ2-7 . TRBV20-1 CSAGGASSYEQYF
TRBJ2-7 TRBD2 TRBV10-3 CAIRGTSGAYEQYF
TRBJ1-1 . TRBV7-9 CASSLEYMNTEAFF
TRBJ1-4 . TRBV15 CATSIKMGGKEKLFF
TRBJ2-2 TRBD1 TRBV7-9 CASTPPGTEGTGELFF
TRBJ2-7 . TRBV4-3 CASSQDSGQGDEQYF
TRBJ2-7 TRBD2 TRBV20-1 CSAPSGGTYEQYF
TRBJ1-6 . TRBV6-5 CASTLGGGVSPLHF
TRBJ2-5 . TRBV5-1 CASSVAGNARETQYF